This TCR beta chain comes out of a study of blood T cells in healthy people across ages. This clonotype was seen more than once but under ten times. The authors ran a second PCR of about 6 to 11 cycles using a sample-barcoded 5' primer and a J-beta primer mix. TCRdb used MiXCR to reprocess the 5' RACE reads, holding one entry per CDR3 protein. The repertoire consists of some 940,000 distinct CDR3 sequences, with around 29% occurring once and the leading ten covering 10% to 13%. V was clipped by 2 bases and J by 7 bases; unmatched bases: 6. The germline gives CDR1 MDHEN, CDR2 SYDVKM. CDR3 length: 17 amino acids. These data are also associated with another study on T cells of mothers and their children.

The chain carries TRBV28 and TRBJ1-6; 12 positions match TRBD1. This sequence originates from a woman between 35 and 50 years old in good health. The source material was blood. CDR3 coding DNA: TGTGCCAGCAGTTTACCGGGACAGGGGGCTATCAATTCACCCCTCCACTTT. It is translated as CASSLPGQGAINSPLHF.